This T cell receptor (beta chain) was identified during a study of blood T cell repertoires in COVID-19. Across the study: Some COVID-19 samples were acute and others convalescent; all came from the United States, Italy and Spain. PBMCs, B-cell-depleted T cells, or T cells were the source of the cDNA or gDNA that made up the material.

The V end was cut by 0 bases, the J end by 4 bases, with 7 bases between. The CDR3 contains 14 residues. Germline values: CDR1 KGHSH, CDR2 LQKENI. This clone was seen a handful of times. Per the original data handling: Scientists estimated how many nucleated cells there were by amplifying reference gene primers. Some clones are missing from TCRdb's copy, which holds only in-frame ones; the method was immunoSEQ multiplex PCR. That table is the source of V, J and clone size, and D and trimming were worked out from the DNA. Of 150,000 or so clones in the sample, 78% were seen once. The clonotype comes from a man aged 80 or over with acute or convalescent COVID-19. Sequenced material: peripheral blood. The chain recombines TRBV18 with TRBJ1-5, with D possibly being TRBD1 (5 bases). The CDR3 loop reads CASSPPGGNQPQHF. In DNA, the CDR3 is TGTGCCAGCTCACCACCGGGGGGGAATCAGCCCCAGCATTTT. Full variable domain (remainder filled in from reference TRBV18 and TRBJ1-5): NAGVMQNPRHLVRRRGQEARLRCSPMKGHSHVYWYRQLPEEGLKFMVYLQKENIIDESGMPKERFSAEFPKEGPSILRIQQVVRGDSAAYFCASSPPGGNQPQHFGDGTRLSIL.